This entry concerns a single T cell receptor (beta chain). Source study methods: Reference gene primer amplification yielded estimated nucleated cell counts. Repertoires were generated with immunoSEQ multiplex PCR, while TCRdb's copy carries only in-frame clones and drops some. That table gives V, J and clone size, and the DNA gave D and trimming. The sample lists roughly 110,000 clones, more than 80% occurring once. The data are from a study of blood T cell repertoires in COVID-19. About the study: Samples of COVID-19 (acute and convalescent) were obtained from the United States, Italy and Spain. Sources were T cells, B-cell-depleted T cells, or PBMCs; the material itself was cDNA or gDNA.

Germline CDR1 reads GTSNPN; CDR2 reads SVGIG (reference sequence). The CDR3 runs to 14 residues. The germline V and J ends were trimmed by 3 bases and 0 bases, with 9 bases remaining between them. The TCR was taken from a man aged 35-49 years with active or convalescent COVID-19. Input material: peripheral blood. This chain connects TRBV30 to TRBJ1-3; D call uncertain. CDR3 nucleotide sequence: TGTGCCTGGAGCCGAGGGTTCTCTGGAAACACCATATATTTT. Encoded protein: CAWSRGFSGNTIYF.